Each of the 16 T cell receptor beta chains below was sequenced from the same sample in a study of vaccination effects on CD4 cells after COVID-19. No antigen is known for these receptors. Antigen-specific CD4+ T cells were expanded with viral peptide pools in the ViraFEST assay before sequencing. Having been cultured for less than 12 days, the cells underwent CD4+ T cell isolation. Each participant was administered two doses of either the BNT162b2 or the mRNA-1273 vaccine. Assay: immunoSEQ multiplex PCR; the TCRdb copy retains only in-frame clones and omits some. Found here are about 27,000 clones, 80% to 90% of them singletons; the top ten hold over 1.1%. Sequencing used CD4+ T cells from PBMCs cultured with HCoV-NL63 spike peptides, obtained after COVID-19 vaccination. Receptors originate from a human donor who received a COVID-19 vaccine. Some clones in this sample may be carry-over from other donors' samples.

This clone was detected a few times. The chain recombines TRBV29-1 with TRBJ2-5; D is unclear. CDR3 length: 12 amino acids. In germline, CDR1 is SQVTM, CDR2 ANQGSEA. The germline V and J ends were trimmed by 0 bases and 4 bases, with 6 bases remaining between them. CDR3 sequence reads: CSVEDLGETQYF. As DNA, the CDR3 is TGCAGCGTTGAAGATCTTGGAGAGACCCAGTACTTC. The full variable domain, rest sourced from reference TRBV29-1 and TRBJ2-5, is SAVISQKPSRDICQRGTSLTIQCQVDSQVTMMFWYRQQPGQSLTLIATANQGSEATYESGFVIDKFPISRPNLTFSTLTVSNMSPEDSSIYLCSVEDLGETQYFGPGTRLLVL.

V and J are TRBV19 and TRBJ2-1; TRBD1 agrees at 7 bases. The trim removed 4 bases at V and 3 bases at J, leaving 15 bases unmatched. CDR3 length: 18 amino acids. Germline CDR1 LNHDA, CDR2 SQIVND (reference sequence). The CDR3 region has the DNA TGTGCCAGTAGTACTGAAGGGGGCGATTACTACTACTACAATGAGCAGTTCTTC. Encoded protein: CASSTEGGDYYYYNEQFF.

This chain connects TRBV2 to TRBJ2-1; D is unclear. The CDR3 sequence is 10 residues long. Germline V lookup: CDR1 SNHLY, CDR2 FYNNEI. V lost 9 bases and J 6 bases, leaving 6 bases between the germline ends. For the CDR3, the DNA is TGTGCCAGAGGAACCAATGAGCAGTTCTTC. The encoded protein is CARGTNEQFF.

The CDR3 loop is CASTIGGIYNEQFF. The CDR3 bases are TGTGCCAGCACCATTGGGGGGATATACAATGAGCAGTTCTTC. This chain joins TRBV5-4 and TRBJ2-1, with TRBD2 as a possible D gene (6 bases). This CDR3 is built from 14 residues. Per the germline V gene, CDR1 is SGHNT and CDR2 is YYREEE (reference sequence). V shed 6 bases and J shed 4 bases, with 14 bases lying between them.

This rearrangement joins TRBV24-1 to TRBJ2-5; the match to TRBD2 covers 11 bases. From germline, CDR1 is KGHDR and CDR2 SFDVKD. The CDR3 consists of 15 residues. The J segment lost 5 bases and the V segment lost 4 bases, leaving 5 bases of the junction unmatched. CDR3 region: CATSDVTSGVETQYF. The CDR3 nucleotides read TGTGCCACCAGTGACGTGACTAGCGGGGTCGAGACCCAGTACTTC.

The chain combines TRBV6-1 with TRBJ2-3, with no clear D. V was shortened by 0 bases and J by 6 bases, with 16 bases between the two germline ends. CDR3 length equals 16 residues. The germline CDR1 and CDR2 sequences are MNHNS and SASEGT. The chain's CDR3 is CASSEAFRAGGDTQYF. Written as DNA, the CDR3 is TGTGCCAGCAGTGAAGCGTTTCGGGCAGGCGGCGATACGCAGTATTTT.

The DNA for the CDR3 is TGTGCCAGCAGTGAACTAGCGGTACAAGAGACCCAGTACTTC. It codes for CASSELAVQETQYF. V usage is TRBV25-1 and J usage is TRBJ2-5; 7 positions agree with TRBD2. Germline V gene sequence: CDR1 MGHDK, CDR2 SYGVNS. J was trimmed by 2 bases and V by 2 bases; bases with no gene match: 2. The CDR3 is made up of 14 amino acids.

The chain is built from TRBV7-2 and TRBJ2-1; 15 bases map to TRBD2. V lost 4 bases, J lost 6 bases, and 7 bases stayed unmatched. This CDR3 spans 17 amino acids. Germline V gene sequence: CDR1 SGHTA, CDR2 FQGNSA. The CDR3, as DNA: TGTGCCAGCAGCTGGGAGGGGACTAGCGGGGGGAGCAATGAGCAGTTCTTC. This encodes CASSWEGTSGGSNEQFF.

The chain employs TRBV24-1 and TRBJ2-3, with TRBD1 matching 8 bases. Germline CDR1 and CDR2: KGHDR and SFDVKD. J gave up 2 bases and V 9 bases, and 12 bases lay outside the gene matches. This CDR3 region has 16 residues. Here the CDR3 reads CATQSYGTGLTDTQYF. The CDR3 DNA reads TGTGCCACCCAATCCTACGGGACAGGCCTCACAGATACGCAGTATTTT.

This chain uses TRBV9 with TRBJ2-3; weak D call: TRBD1 (6 bases). Between the trimmed V and J ends, which lost 0 bases and 12 bases, there was a span of 14 bases. Germline CDR1 reads SGDLS; CDR2 reads YYNGEE. The CDR3 is made up of 13 amino acids. Here the CDR3 reads CASSVGEGVRQYF. The CDR3 region has the DNA TGTGCCAGCAGCGTAGGAGAGGGGGTAAGACAGTATTTT.

The gene calls are TRBV3-1 (or the pseudogene TRBV3-2) and TRBJ2-2; D call uncertain. V was trimmed by 6 bases and J by 4 bases, leaving 9 bases between them. CDR1 and CDR2 (germline): LGHDT, YNNKEL (reference sequence). The CDR3 has 13 residues. CDR3 loop: CASRLTITGELFF. CDR3 nucleotide sequence: TGTGCCAGCAGACTCACTATCACCGGGGAGCTGTTTTTT.

The chain uses TRBV28 and TRBJ1-6; 7 positions match TRBD1. V was clipped by 1 base and J by 9 bases; unmatched bases: 6. The CDR3 runs 15 residues. Germline CDR1 reads MDHEN; CDR2 reads SYDVKM. In DNA, the CDR3 is TGTGCCAGCAGTTTATTAACCCCAGGGGGTTCACCCCTCCACTTT. This translates into CASSLLTPGGSPLHF.

This clone was counted a few times. The chain links TRBV11-3 to TRBJ2-2, with TRBD1 matching 12 bases. The germline V gene encodes CDR1 SGHNT and CDR2 YENEEA. V shed 3 bases and J 5 bases; nucleotides not matched to a gene: 7. CDR3 length: 17 amino acids. The CDR3 sequence: CASSLGTGGFRTGELFF. Here the CDR3 DNA reads TGTGCCAGCAGCTTGGGGACAGGGGGCTTTAGGACCGGGGAGCTGTTTTTT. Looking up the rest from reference TRBV11-3 and TRBJ2-2 gives the full variable domain: EAGVVQSPRYKIIEKKQPVAFWCNPISGHNTLYWYLQNLGQGPELLIRYENEEAVDDSQLPKDRFSAERLKGVDSTLKIQPAELGDSAVYLCASSLGTGGFRTGELFFGEGSRLTVL.

This chain uses TRBV6-5 with TRBJ2-5; D is unclear. Trimming stripped 7 bases from V and 0 bases from J, with 9 bases between. The CDR3 consists of 13 residues. Germline-derived CDR1 and CDR2 are MNHEY and SVGAGI. As DNA, the CDR3 is TGTGCCAGCACAGACAAGTACCAAGAGACCCAGTACTTC. Protein product: CASTDKYQETQYF.

The rearrangement uses TRBV2 and TRBJ1-3; D ambiguous. This CDR3 has 13 residues. V was clipped by 5 bases and J by 6 bases, with 11 bases between them. CDR1 SNHLY and CDR2 FYNNEI come from the germline V gene. The CDR3 sequence: CASSLESINTIYF. The DNA for the CDR3 is TGTGCCAGCAGTCTGGAATCTATAAACACCATATATTTT.

The chain joins TRBV14 to TRBJ2-2; possible D gene TRBD1, 5 bases. V lost 5 bases, J lost 4 bases, and 17 bases lay in between. The germline V gene encodes CDR1 SGHDN and CDR2 FVKESK. The CDR3 length is 16 residues. CDR3: CASSKGAGKATGELFF. CDR3 coding DNA: TGTGCCAGCAGCAAAGGGGCAGGGAAGGCCACCGGGGAGCTGTTTTTT.